Listed here is a single T cell receptor beta chain. The antigen remains unidentified. This table comes from immunoSEQ multiplex PCR, and its TCRdb copy is limited to in-frame clones, with some not included. The sample has roughly 80,000 clones; 85% to 90% are singletons. The record originates from a study of OX40 agonist ivuxolimab in advanced cancers. Study-level points and caveats: Within 6 weeks, CD4+ and CD8+ blood T cells expanded clonally at 0.1 to 3.0 mg/kg.

Baseline was the first blood sampling point, followed by cycle 4 day 1 and cycle 7 day 1. The sequencing used CD4+ or CD8+ T cells sorted from blood, collected in a trial of the OX40 agonist ivuxolimab. This clonotype originated in an adult with an advanced solid tumor such as melanoma, head and neck, liver or kidney cancer.

The CDR3 DNA reads as TGTGCCTGGAGAGCCGGGGGAGGGGCAGCCTATGGCTACACCTTC. This codes for CAWRAGGGAAYGYTF. The chain links TRBV30 to TRBJ1-2; TRBD1 is a possible D gene (5 bases). V lost 3 bases to trimming and J lost 4 bases, with 18 bases between them. The CDR3 consists of 15 residues. Germline V CDR1 and CDR2: GTSNPN, SVGIG (reference sequence).